This TCR beta chain was recovered during a study of cytomegalovirus exposure and HLA in healthy donors. PCR used 60 Vbeta primers and 13 Jbeta primers. Libraries were prepared by immunoSEQ multiplex PCR; TCRdb keeps only in-frame clonotypes and omits some of them. The profile shows approximately 130,000 clones, roughly four fifths of them singletons. Trimming removed 1 base from V and 0 bases from J, with 7 bases in between. The CDR3 runs 14 residues. Germline lookup yields CDR1 SGHVS and CDR2 FNYEAQ. The chain carries TRBV7-6 and TRBJ2-7; D is perhaps TRBD1 (6 bases). The receptor comes from a boy between 2 and 15 years old in good health and CMV-seronegative. The sequencing input was PBMCs. The CDR3 sequence is CASSLGGPSYEQYF. Here the CDR3 DNA reads TGTGCCAGCAGCTTAGGGGGGCCCTCCTACGAGCAGTACTTC.